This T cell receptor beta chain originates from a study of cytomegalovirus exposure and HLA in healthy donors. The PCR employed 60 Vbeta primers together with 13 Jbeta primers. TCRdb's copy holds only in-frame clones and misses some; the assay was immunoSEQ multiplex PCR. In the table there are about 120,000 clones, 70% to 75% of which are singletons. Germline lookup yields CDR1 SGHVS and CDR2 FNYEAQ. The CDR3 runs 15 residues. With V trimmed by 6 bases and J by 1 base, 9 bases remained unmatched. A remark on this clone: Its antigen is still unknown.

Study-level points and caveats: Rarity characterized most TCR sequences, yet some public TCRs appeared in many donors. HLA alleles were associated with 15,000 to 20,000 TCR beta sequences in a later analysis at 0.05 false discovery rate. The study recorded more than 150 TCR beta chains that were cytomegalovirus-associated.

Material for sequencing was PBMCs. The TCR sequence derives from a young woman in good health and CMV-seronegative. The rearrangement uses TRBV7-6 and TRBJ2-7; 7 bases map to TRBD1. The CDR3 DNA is TGTGCCAGCAGTCAGGGACAGACTCATTCCTACGAGCAGTACTTC. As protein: CASSQGQTHSYEQYF.